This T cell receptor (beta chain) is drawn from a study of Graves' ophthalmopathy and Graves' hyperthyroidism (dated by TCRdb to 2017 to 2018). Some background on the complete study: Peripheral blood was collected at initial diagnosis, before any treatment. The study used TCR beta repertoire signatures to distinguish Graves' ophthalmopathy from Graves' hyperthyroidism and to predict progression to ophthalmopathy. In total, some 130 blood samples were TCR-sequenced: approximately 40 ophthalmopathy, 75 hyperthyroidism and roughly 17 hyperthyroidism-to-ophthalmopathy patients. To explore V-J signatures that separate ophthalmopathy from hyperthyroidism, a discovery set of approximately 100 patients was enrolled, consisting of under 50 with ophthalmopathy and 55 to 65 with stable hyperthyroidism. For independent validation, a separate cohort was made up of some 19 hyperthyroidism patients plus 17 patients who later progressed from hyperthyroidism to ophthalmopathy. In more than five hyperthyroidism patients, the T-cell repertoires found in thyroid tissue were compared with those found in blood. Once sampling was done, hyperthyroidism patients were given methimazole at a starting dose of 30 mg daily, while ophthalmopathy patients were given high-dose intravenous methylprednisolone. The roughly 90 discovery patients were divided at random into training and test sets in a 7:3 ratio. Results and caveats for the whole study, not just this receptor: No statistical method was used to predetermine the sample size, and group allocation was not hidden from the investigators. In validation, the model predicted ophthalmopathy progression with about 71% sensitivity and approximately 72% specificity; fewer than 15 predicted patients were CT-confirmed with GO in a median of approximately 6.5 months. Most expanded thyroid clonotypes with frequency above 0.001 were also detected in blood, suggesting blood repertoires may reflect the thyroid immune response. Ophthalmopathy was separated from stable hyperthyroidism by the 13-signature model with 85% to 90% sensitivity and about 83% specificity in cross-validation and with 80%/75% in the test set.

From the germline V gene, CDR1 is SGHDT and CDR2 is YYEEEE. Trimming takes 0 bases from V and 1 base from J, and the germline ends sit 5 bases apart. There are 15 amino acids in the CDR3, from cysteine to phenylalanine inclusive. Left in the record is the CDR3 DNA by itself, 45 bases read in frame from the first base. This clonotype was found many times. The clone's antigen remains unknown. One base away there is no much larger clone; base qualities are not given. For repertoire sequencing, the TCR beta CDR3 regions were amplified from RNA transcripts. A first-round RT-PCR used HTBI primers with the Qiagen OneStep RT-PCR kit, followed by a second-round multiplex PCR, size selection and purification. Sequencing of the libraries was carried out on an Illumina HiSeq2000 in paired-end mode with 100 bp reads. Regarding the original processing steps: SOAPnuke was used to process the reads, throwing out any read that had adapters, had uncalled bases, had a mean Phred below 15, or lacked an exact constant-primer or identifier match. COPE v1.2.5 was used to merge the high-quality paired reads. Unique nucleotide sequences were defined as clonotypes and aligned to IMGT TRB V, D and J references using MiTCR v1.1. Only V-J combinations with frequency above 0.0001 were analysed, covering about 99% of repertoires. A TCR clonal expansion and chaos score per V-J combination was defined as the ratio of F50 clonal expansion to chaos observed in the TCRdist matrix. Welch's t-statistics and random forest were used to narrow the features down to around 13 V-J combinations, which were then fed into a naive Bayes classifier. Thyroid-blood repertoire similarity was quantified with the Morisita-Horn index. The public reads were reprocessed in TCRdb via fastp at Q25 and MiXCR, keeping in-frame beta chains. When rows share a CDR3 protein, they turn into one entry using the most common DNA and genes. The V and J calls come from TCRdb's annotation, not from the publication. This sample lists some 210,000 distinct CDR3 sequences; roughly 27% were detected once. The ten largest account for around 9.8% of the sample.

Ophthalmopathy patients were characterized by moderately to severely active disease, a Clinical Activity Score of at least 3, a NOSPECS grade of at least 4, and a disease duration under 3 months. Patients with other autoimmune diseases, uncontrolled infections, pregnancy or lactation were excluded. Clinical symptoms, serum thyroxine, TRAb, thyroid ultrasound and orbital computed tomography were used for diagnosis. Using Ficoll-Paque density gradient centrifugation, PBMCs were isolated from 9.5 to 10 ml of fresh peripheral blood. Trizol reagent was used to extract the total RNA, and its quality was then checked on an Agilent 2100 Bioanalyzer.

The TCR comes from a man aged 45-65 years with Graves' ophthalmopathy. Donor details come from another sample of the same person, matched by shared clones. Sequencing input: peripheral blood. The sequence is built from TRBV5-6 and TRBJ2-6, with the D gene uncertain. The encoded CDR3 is CASSLAVSGANVLTF. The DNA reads TGTGCCAGCAGCTTGGCCGTATCTGGGGCCAACGTCCTGACTTTC.